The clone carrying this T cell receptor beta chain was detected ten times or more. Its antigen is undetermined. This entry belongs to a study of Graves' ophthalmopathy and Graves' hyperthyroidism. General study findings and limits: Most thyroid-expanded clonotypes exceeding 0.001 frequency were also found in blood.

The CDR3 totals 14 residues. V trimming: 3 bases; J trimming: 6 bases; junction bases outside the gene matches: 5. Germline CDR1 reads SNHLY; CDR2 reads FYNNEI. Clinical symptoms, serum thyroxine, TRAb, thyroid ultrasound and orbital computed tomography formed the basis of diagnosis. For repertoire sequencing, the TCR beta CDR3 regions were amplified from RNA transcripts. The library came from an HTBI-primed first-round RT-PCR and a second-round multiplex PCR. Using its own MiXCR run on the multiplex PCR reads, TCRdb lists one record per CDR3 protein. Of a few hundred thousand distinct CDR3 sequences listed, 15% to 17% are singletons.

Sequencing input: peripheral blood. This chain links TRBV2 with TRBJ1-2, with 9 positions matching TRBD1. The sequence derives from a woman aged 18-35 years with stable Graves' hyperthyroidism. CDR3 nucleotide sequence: TGTGCCAGCAGTGACTCCACAGGGGGCAATGGCTACACCTTC. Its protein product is CASSDSTGGNGYTF.